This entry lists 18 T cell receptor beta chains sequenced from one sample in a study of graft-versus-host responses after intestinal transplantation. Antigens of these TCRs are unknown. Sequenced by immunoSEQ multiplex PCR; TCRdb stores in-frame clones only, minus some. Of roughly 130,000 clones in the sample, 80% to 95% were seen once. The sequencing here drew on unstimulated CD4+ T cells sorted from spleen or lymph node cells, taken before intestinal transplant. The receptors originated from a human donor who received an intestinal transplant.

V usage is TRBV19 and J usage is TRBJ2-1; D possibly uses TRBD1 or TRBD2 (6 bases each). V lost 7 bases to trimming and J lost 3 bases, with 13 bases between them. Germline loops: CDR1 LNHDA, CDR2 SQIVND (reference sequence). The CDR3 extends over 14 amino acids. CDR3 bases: TGTGCCAGTAATTTCAGGGGACTCTACAATGAGCAGTTCTTC. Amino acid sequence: CASNFRGLYNEQFF.

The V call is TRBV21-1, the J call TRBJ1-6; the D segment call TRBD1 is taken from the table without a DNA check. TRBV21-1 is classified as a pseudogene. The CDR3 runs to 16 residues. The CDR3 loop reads CATNQGEVGADRGLHF. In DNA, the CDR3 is TGTGCCACCAATCAAGGAGAGGTAGGGGCAGACAGGGGACTCCACTTT.

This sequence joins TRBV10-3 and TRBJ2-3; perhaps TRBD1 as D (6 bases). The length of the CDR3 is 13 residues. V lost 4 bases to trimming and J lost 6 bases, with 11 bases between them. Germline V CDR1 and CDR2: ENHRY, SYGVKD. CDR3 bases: TGTGCCATCAGTGTTAGGGGGACCGATACGCAGTATTTT. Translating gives CAISVRGTDTQYF.

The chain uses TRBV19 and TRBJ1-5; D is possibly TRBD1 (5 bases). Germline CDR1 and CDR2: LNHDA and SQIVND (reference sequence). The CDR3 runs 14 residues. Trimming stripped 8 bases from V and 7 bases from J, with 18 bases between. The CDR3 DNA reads TGTGCCAGTTCGCTCATGGGGCAAGGACAGCCCCAGCATTTT. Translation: CASSLMGQGQPQHF.

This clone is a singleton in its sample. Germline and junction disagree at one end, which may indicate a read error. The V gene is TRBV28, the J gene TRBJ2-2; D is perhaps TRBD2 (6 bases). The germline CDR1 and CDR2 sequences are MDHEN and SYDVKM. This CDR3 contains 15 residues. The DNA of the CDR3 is TGTGCCAGCAGTTTATACGCCCGGGGGACCGGGGAGCTGCTTTTT. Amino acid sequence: CASSLYARGTGELLF.

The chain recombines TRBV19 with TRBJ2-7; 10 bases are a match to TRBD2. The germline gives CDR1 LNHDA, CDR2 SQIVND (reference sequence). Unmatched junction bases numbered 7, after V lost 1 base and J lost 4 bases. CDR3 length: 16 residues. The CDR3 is CASSIGGLAEVYEQYF. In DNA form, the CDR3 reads TGTGCCAGTAGTATAGGAGGACTAGCGGAGGTGTACGAGCAGTACTTC. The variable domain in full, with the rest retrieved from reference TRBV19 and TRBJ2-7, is DGGITQSPKYLFRKEGQNVTLSCEQNLNHDAMYWYRQDPGQGLRLIYYSQIVNDFQKGDIAEGYSVSREKKESFPLTVTSAQKNPTAFYLCASSIGGLAEVYEQYFGPGTRLTVT.

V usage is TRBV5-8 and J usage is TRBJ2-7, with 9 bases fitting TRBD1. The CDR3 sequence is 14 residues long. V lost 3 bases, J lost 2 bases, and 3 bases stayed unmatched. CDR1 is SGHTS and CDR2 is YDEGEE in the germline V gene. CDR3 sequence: CASSSGTGTYEQYF. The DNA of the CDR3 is TGTGCCAGCAGCTCCGGGACAGGGACCTACGAGCAGTACTTC. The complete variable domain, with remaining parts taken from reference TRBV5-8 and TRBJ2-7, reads EAGVTQSPTHLIKTRGQQATLRCSPISGHTSVYWYQQALGLGLQFLLWYDEGEERNRGNFPPRFSGRQFPNYSSELNVNALELEDSALYLCASSSGTGTYEQYFGPGTRLTVT.

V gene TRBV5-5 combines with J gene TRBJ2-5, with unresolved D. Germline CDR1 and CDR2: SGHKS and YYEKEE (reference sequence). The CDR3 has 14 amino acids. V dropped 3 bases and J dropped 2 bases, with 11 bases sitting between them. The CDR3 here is CASSSDTYQETQYF. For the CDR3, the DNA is TGTGCCAGCAGCTCCGACACCTATCAAGAGACCCAGTACTTC.

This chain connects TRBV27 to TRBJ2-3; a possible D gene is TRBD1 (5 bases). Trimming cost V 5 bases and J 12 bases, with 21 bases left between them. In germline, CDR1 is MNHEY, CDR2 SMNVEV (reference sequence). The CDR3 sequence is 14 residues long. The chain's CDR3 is CASSPSRRQLPQYF. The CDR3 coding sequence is TGTGCCAGCAGTCCATCCCGCCGACAGTTACCTCAGTATTTT.

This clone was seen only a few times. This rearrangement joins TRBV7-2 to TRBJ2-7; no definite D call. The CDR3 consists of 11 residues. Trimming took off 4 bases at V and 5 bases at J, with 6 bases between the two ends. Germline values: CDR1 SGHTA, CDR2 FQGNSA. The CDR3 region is CASSSINEQYF. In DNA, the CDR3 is TGTGCCAGCAGCTCGATAAACGAGCAGTACTTC.

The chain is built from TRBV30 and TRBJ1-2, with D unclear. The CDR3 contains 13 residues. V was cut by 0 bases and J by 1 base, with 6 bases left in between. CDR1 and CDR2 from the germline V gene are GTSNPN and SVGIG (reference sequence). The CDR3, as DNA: TGTGCCTGGAGTGTCGACAATAACTATGGCTACACCTTC. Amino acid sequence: CAWSVDNNYGYTF.

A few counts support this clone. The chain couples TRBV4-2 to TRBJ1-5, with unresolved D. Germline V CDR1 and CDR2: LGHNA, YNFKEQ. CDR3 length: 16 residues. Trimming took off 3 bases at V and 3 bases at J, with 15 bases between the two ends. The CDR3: CASSQRSGKTNQPQHF. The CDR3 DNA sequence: TGTGCCAGCAGCCAGAGATCGGGGAAGACCAATCAGCCCCAGCATTTT.

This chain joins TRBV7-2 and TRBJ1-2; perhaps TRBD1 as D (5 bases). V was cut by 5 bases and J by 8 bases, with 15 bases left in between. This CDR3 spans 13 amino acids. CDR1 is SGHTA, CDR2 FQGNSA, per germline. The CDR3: CASSTNGALGYTF. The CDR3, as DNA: TGTGCCAGCAGCACTAATGGGGCGCTCGGCTACACCTTC. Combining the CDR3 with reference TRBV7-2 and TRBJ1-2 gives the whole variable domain GAGVSQSPSNKVTEKGKDVELRCDPISGHTALYWYRQSLGQGLEFLIYFQGNSAPDKSGLPSDRFSAERTGGSVSTLTIQRTQQEDSAVYLCASSTNGALGYTFGSGTRLTVV.

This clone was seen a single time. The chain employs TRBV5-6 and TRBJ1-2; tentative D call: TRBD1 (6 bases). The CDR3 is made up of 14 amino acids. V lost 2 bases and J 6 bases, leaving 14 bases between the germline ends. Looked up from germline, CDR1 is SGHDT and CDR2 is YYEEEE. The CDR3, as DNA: TGTGCCAGCAGCTTACCGAGCGGGGGCGATGGCTACACCTTC. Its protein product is CASSLPSGGDGYTF.

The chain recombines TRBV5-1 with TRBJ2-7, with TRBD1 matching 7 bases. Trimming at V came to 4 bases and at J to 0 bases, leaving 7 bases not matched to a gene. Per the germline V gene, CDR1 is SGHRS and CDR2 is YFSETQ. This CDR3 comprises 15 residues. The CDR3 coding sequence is TGCGCCAGCAGCCCGCGGACAGGAAGCTCCTACGAGCAGTACTTC. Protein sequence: CASSPRTGSSYEQYF. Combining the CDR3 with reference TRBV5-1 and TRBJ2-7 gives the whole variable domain KAGVTQTPRYLIKTRGQQVTLSCSPISGHRSVSWYQQTPGQGLQFLFEYFSETQRNKGNFPGRFSGRQFSNSRSEMNVSTLELGDSALYLCASSPRTGSSYEQYFGPGTRLTVT.

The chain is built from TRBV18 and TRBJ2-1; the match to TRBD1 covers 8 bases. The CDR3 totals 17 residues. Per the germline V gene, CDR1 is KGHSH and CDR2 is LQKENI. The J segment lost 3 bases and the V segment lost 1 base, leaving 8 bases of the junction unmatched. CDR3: CASSPRGTGTLYNEQFF. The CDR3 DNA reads TGTGCCAGCTCACCACGGGGGACAGGCACTCTCTACAATGAGCAGTTCTTC.

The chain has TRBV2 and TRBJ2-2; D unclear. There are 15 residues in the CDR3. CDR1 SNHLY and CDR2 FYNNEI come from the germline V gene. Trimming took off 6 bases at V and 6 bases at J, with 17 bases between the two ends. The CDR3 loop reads CASRSMIPRAGELFF. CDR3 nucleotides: TGTGCCAGCAGATCGATGATCCCAAGGGCCGGGGAGCTGTTTTTT. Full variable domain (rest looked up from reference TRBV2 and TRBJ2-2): EPEVTQTPSHQVTQMGQEVILRCVPISNHLYFYWYRQILGQKVEFLVSFYNNEISEKSEIFDDQFSVERPDGSNFTLKIRSTKLEDSAMYFCASRSMIPRAGELFFGEGSRLTVL.

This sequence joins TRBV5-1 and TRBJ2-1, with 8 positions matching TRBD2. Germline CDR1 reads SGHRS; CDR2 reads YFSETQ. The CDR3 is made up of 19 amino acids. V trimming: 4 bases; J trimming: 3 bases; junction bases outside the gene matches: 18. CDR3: CASSPDGAGGGTNYNEQFF. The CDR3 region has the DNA TGCGCCAGCAGCCCCGATGGGGCGGGGGGTGGAACGAACTACAATGAGCAGTTCTTC.